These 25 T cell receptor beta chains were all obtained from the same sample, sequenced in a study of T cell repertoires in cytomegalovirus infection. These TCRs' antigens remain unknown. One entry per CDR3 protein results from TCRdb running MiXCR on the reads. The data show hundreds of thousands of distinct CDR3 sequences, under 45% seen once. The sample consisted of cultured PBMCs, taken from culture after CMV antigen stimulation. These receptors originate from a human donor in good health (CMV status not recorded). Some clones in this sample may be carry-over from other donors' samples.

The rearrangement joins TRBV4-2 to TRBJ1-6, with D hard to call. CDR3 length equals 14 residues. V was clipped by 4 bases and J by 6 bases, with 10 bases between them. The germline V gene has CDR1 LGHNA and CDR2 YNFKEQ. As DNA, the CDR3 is TGTGCCAGCAGCCGAAGTGGGTTTAATTCACCCCTCCACTTT. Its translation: CASSRSGFNSPLHF.

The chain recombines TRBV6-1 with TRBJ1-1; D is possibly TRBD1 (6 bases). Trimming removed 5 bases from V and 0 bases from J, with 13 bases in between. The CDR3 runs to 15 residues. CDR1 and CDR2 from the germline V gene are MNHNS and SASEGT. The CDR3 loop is CASSYLQGMNTEAFF. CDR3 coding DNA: TGTGCCAGCAGTTATTTGCAGGGGATGAACACTGAAGCTTTCTTT.

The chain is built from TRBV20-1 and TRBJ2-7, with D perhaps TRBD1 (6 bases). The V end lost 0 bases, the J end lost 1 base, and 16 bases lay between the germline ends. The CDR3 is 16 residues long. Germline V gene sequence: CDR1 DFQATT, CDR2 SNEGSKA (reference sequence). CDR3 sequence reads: CSARDLGRGYSYEQYF. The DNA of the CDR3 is TGCAGTGCTAGAGATCTCGGCAGGGGTTATTCCTACGAGCAGTACTTC.

The DNA for the CDR3 is TGCAGCGCCAAGGGGGAGGCTAATGAAAAACTGTTTTTT. Its translation is CSAKGEANEKLFF. The gene calls are TRBV29-1 and TRBJ1-4, with D perhaps matching TRBD1 (6 bases). The germline V gene has CDR1 SQVTM and CDR2 ANQGSEA. The CDR3 has 13 amino acids. V lost 7 bases and J lost 3, with 12 bases in between.

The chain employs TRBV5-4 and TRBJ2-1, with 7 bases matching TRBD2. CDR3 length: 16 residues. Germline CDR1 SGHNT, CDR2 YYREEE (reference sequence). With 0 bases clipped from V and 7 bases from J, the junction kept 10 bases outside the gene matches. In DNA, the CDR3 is TGTGCCAGCAGCTTGGGTGCGTCTAGCGGCCGAAATGAGCAGTTCTTC. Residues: CASSLGASSGRNEQFF.

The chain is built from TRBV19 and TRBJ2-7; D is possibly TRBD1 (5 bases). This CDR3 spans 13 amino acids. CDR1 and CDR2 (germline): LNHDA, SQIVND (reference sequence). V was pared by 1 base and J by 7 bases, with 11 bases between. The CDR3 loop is CASSIGSGREQYF. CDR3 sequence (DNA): TGTGCCAGTAGTATAGGATCAGGGCGTGAGCAGTACTTC.

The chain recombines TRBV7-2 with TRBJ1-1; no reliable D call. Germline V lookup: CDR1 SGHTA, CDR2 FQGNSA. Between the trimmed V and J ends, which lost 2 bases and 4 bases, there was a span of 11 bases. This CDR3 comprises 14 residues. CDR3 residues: CASSLSKGSTEAFF. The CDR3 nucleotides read TGTGCCAGCAGCTTATCAAAAGGGAGCACTGAAGCTTTCTTT.

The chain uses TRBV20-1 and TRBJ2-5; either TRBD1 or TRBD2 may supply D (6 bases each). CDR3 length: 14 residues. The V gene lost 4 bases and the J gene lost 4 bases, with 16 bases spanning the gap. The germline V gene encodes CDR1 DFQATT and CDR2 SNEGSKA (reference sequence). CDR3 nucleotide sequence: TGCAGTGCTAAGGCACACCGGGGGCCAGAGACCCAGTACTTC. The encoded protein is CSAKAHRGPETQYF.

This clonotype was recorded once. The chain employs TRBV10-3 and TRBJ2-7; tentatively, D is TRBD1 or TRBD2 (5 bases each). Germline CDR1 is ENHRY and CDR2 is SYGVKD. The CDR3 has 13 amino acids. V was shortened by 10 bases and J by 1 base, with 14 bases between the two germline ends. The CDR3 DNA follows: TGTGCCACAAGGTTCGGGGCTTCCTACGAGCAGTACTTC. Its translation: CATRFGASYEQYF.

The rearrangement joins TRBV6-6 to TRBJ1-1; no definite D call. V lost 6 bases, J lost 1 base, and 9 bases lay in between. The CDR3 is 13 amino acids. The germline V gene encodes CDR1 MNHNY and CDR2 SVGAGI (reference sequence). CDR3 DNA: TGTGCCAGCAGATCCAGCCCGAACACTGAAGCTTTCTTT. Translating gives CASRSSPNTEAFF.

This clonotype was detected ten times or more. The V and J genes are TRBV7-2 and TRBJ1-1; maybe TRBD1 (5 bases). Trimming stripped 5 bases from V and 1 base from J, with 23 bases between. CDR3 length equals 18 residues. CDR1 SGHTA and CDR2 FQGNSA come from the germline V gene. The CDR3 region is CASSREARVPSPNTEAFF. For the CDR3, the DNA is TGTGCCAGCAGCCGGGAGGCCAGGGTGCCTTCCCCGAACACTGAAGCTTTCTTT. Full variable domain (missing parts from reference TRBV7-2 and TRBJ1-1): GAGVSQSPSNKVTEKGKDVELRCDPISGHTALYWYRQSLGQGLEFLIYFQGNSAPDKSGLPSDRFSAERTGGSVSTLTIQRTQQEDSAVYLCASSREARVPSPNTEAFFGQGTRLTVV.

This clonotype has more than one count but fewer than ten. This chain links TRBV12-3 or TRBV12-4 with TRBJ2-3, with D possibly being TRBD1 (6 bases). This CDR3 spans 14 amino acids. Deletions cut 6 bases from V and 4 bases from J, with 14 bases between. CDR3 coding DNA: TGTGCCAGCAGCACCGGACACAGGGCAGATACGCAGTATTTT. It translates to CASSTGHRADTQYF.

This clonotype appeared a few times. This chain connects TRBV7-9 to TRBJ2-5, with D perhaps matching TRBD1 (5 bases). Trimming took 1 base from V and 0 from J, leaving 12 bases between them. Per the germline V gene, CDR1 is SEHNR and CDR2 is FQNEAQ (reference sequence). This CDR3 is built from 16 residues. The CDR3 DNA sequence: TGTGCCAGCAGCTTAGAGGGGCGGCAGTACCAAGAGACCCAGTACTTC. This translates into CASSLEGRQYQETQYF.

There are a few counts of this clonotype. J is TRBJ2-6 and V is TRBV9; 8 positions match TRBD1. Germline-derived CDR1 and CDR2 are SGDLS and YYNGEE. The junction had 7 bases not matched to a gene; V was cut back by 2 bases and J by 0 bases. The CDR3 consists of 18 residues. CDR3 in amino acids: CASSVTGTGNSGANVLTF. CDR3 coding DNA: TGTGCCAGCAGCGTCACCGGGACAGGAAACTCTGGGGCCAACGTCCTGACTTTC. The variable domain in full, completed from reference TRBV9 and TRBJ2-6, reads DSGVTQTPKHLITATGQRVTLRCSPRSGDLSVYWYQQSLDQGLQFLIQYYNGEERAKGNILERFSAQQFPDLHSELNLSSLELGDSALYFCASSVTGTGNSGANVLTFGAGSRLTVL.

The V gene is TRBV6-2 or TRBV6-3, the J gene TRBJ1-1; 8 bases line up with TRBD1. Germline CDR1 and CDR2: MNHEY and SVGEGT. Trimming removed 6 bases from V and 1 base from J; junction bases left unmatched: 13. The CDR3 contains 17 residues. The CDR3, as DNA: TGTGCCAGCAGGGAGGACAGGGTAGGACGAACGAACACTGAAGCTTTCTTT. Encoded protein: CASREDRVGRTNTEAFF.

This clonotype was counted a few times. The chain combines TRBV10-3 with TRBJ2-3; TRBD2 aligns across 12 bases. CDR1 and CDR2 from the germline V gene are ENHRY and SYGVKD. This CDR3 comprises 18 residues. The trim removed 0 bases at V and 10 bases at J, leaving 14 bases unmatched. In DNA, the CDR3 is TGTGCCATCAGTGAGTCGATCCTAGCGGGAGGGCTCCCTGGCGCGCAGTATTTT. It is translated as CAISESILAGGLPGAQYF.

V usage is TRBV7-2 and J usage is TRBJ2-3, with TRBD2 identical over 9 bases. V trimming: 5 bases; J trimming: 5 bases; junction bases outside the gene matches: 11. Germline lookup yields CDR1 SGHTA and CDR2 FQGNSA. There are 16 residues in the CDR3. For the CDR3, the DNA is TGTGCCAGCAGCACCCAGTATCGCGGGAGGGGAGATACGCAGTATTTT. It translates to CASSTQYRGRGDTQYF.

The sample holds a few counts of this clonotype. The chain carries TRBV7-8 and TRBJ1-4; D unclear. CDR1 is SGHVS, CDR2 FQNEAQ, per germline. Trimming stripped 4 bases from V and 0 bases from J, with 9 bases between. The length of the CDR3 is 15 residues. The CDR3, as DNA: TGTGCCAGCAGCTCGTGGGCTACAACTAATGAAAAACTGTTTTTT. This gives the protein CASSSWATTNEKLFF.

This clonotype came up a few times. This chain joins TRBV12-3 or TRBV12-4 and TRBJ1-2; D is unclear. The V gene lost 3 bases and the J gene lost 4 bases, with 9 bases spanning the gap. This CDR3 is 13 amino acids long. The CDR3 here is CASSFESIYGYTF. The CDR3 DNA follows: TGTGCCAGCAGTTTCGAGAGTATCTATGGCTACACCTTC.

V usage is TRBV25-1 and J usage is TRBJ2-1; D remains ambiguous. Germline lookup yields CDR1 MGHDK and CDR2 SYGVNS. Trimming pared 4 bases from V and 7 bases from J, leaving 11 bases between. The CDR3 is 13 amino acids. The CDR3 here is CASSVSLGNEQFF. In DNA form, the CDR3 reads TGTGCCAGCAGTGTTTCTCTAGGAAATGAGCAGTTCTTC.

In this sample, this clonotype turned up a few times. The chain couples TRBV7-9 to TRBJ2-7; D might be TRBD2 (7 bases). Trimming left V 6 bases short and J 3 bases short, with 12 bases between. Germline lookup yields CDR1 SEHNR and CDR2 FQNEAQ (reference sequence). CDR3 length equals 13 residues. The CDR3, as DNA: TGTGCCAGCAGGGGGGGAGGGGGCTACGAGCAGTACTTC. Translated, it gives CASRGGGGYEQYF. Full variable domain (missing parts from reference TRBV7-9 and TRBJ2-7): DTGVSQNPRHKITKRGQNVTFRCDPISEHNRLYWYRQTLGQGPEFLTYFQNEAQLEKSRLLSDRFSAERPKGSFSTLEIQRTEQGDSAMYLCASRGGGGYEQYFGPGTRLTVT.

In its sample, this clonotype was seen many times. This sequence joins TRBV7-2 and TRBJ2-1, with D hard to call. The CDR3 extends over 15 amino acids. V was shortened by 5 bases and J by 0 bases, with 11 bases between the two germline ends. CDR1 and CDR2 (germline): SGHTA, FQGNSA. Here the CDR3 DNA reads TGTGCCAGCAGCACGGCGGTTAGCTCCTACAATGAGCAGTTCTTC. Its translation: CASSTAVSSYNEQFF.

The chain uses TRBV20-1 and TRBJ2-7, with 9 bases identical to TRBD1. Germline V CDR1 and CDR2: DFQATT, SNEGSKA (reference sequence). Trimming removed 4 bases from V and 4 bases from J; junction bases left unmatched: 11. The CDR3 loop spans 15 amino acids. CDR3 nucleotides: TGCAGTGCTACAGAACCGGGACAGGGCCATTACGAGCAGTACTTC. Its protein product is CSATEPGQGHYEQYF.

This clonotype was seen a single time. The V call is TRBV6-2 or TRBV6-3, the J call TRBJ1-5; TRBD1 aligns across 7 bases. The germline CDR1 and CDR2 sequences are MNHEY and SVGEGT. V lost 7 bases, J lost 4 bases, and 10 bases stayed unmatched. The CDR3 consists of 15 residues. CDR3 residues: CASTRTIRGNQPQHF. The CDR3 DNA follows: TGTGCCAGCACCCGGACGATCAGGGGGAATCAGCCCCAGCATTTT.

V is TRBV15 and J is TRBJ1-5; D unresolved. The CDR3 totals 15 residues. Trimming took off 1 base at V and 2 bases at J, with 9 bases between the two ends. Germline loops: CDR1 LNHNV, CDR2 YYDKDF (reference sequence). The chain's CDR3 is CATSRGEGGNQPQHF. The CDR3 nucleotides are TGTGCCACCAGCAGAGGGGAGGGAGGCAATCAGCCCCAGCATTTT.